A selection of T cell receptor beta chains follows, all from one sample in a study of vaccination and CD4 T cells after COVID-19. Using its own MiXCR run on the PCR reads, TCRdb lists one record per CDR3 protein. Of fewer than 30,000 distinct CDR3 sequences in the sample, approximately 66% were seen once. The antigens for these receptors are not known. The sample here was CD4+ T cells from blood, cultured in vitro, taken after SARS-CoV-2 vaccination. The receptors stem from a human donor who received a COVID-19 vaccine. Both conserved end residues are trimmed from each CDR3. The D gene is left open where the match is weak.

V: TRBV24-1; D: TRBD2; CDR3: ATIIAGTFPDTQY
V: TRBV20-1; D: TRBD2; CDR3: SALTSGGAYEQY
V: TRBV21-1; D: .; CDR3: ASSPVVRLAGGADTQY
V: TRBV18; D: .; CDR3: ASSEATNQPQH
V: TRBV29-1; D: TRBD1; CDR3: SVRTGGNSPLH
V: TRBV6-1; D: .; CDR3: ASSLGTFRSGNTIY
V: TRBV4-1; D: TRBD1; CDR3: ASRRAGQGKEKLF
V: TRBV7-8; D: TRBD1; CDR3: ASSFKSQGQGSDSNQPQH
V: TRBV7-2; D: TRBD1; CDR3: ASSLDTTQGSGYGYT
V: TRBV5-1; D: .; CDR3: ASSLSPYNSPLH
V: TRBV20-1; D: .; CDR3: SASSGRGRFQETQY
V: TRBV7-9; D: .; CDR3: ASSLVPVSPLH
V: TRBV30; D: .; CDR3: AWRERTGGRPYEQY
V: TRBV12-3/TRBV12-4; D: TRBD1; CDR3: ASRGTGSSYNSPLH
V: TRBV6-5; D: .; CDR3: ASSSDPNYGYT
V: TRBV6-2/TRBV6-3; D: .; CDR3: ASRNNRQNSPLY
V: TRBV29-1; D: .; CDR3: SVSTFRGNTEAF
V: TRBV28; D: TRBD2; CDR3: ASMRAGGRYNEQF
V: TRBV12-3/TRBV12-4; D: .; CDR3: ASSLNRVHGYT
V: TRBV2; D: TRBD1; CDR3: ASRVQGDGELF
V: TRBV20-1; D: .; CDR3: SARPKIPDWEDTQY
V: TRBV6-5; D: .; CDR3: ASSYHREQY
V: TRBV2; D: .; CDR3: ASSGLSYEQY
V: TRBV11-2; D: .; CDR3: ASRPSRVETQY
V: TRBV5-4; D: .; CDR3: ASSFGLQQLGLETQY
V: TRBV19; D: .; CDR3: ASSINLGENYGYT
V: TRBV6-1; D: TRBD1; CDR3: ASSRTGVNYNEQF
V: TRBV11-3; D: .; CDR3: ASSLRVGGYT
V: TRBV6-1; D: .; CDR3: ASRGEGPGLSYEQY
V: TRBV7-2; D: .; CDR3: ASSLNRGPNQPQH
V: TRBV6-1; D: .; CDR3: ASSHPRHPDRPNTEAF
V: TRBV7-7; D: TRBD2; CDR3: ASSPGTSGGTQY
V: TRBV7-2; D: TRBD2; CDR3: ASSPRRVSGGASGELF
V: TRBV19; D: .; CDR3: ASSSKRGNTEAF
V: TRBV20-1; D: .; CDR3: SARASWRQPQH
V: TRBV30; D: TRBD2; CDR3: AWSELAGGPRNLNNEQF
V: TRBV6-5; D: .; CDR3: ASSYGEYQPQH
V: TRBV19; D: .; CDR3: ASSTSRNTEAF
V: TRBV20-1; D: .; CDR3: SASLGKETQY
V: TRBV7-7; D: .; CDR3: ASSPTVNSYEQY
V: TRBV18; D: .; CDR3: ASSLENEQF
V: TRBV7-9; D: .; CDR3: ASSLGISGETEAF
V: TRBV14; D: .; CDR3: ASSHRGQATNYGYT
V: TRBV14; D: .; CDR3: ASSQRALGSTEAF
V: TRBV20-1; D: .; CDR3: SARDFSGTYNEQF
V: TRBV15; D: .; CDR3: ATSTPGQTYEQY
V: TRBV30; D: .; CDR3: AWRLQGAEKLF
V: TRBV25-1; D: TRBD2; CDR3: ASSEWAGGSRETQY
V: TRBV18; D: TRBD1; CDR3: ASSPRAGGDTGELF
V: TRBV5-4; D: .; CDR3: ASSRRTGAPDYGYT
V: TRBV6-1; D: .; CDR3: ASSLKRQVEKLF
V: TRBV7-6; D: .; CDR3: ASSLGVNSEAF
V: TRBV27; D: .; CDR3: ASSSPPYNEQF